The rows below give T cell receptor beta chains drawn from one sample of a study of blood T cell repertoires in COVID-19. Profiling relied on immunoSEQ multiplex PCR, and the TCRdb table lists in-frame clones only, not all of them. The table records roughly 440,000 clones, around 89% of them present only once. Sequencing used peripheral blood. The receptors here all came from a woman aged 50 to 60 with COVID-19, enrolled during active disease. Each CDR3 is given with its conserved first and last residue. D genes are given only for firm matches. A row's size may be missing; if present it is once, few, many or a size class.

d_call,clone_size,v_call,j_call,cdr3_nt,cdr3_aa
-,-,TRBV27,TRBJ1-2,TGTGCCAGCAGTTTACGTCGAGGAAGGAACTATGGCTACACCTTC,CASSLRRGRNYGYTF
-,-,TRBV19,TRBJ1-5,TGTGCCAGTAGTATCGAATCGGGTCTACAGCCCCAGCATTTT,CASSIESGLQPQHF
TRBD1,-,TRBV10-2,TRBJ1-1,TGCGCCAGCAGTGTGGTTGGGACAGCTGGAGTCACTGAAGCTTTCTTT,CASSVVGTAGVTEAFF
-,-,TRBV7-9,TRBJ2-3,TGTGCCAGCAGCTTAACAGGTAGCACAGATACGCAGTATTTT,CASSLTGSTDTQYF
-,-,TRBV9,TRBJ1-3,TGTGCCAGCAGCGTAGAGTCAGGGTCAGGAAACACCATATATTTT,CASSVESGSGNTIYF
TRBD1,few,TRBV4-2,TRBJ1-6,TGTGCCAGCAGCCCCCCGACAGGGGAAAATTCACCCCTCCACTTT,CASSPPTGENSPLHF
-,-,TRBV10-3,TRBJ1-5,TGTGCCATCAGTATTACCTTGACAGGTCCCAATCAGCCCCAGCATTTT,CAISITLTGPNQPQHF
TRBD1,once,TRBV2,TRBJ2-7,TGTGCCAGCATTGATCCGGGACAGGGGGCTTCCTACGAGCAGTACTTC,CASIDPGQGASYEQYF
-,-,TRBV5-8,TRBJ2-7,TGTGCCAGCAGCTCTGCGCGGGAGCAGTACTTC,CASSSAREQYF
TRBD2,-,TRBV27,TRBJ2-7,TGTGCCAGCGGGGGGACGGGGGGAACCTACGAGCAGTACTTC,CASGGTGGTYEQYF
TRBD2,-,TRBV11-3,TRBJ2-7,TGTGCCAGCAGTTCGGGGACTAGCGGCGAGCAGTACTTC,CASSSGTSGEQYF
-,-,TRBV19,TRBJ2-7,TGTGCCAGTAGTATAGGGACTGGCGCCTACGAGCAGTACTTC,CASSIGTGAYEQYF
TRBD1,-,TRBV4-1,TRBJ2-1,TGCGCCAGCAGCCAAGATACAGGGGCCTACAATGAGCAGTTCTTC,CASSQDTGAYNEQFF
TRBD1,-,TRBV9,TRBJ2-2,TGTGCCAGCAGGGAGACAGGGACCGGGGAGCTGTTTTTT,CASRETGTGELFF
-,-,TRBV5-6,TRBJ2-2,TGTGCCAGCACCTCATTGGGGGCAAAAGGGAACACCGGGGAGCTGTTTTTT,CASTSLGAKGNTGELFF
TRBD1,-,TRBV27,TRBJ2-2,TGTGCCAGCAGTTTGGCGTGGACAGGACTGAAAGGGGAGCTGTTTTTT,CASSLAWTGLKGELFF
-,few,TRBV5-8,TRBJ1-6,TGTGCCAGCAGCTTGGGGGACACCTCCAAACCACCCCTCCACTTT,CASSLGDTSKPPLHF
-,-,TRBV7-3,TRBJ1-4,TGTGCCAGCAGCCCCCAAGGAAATGCACAGTTTGAAAAACTGTTTTTT,CASSPQGNAQFEKLFF
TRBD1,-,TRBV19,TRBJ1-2,TGTGCCAGTAGGAGGGACAGGGGGAGTCGAGGCTACACCTTC,CASRRDRGSRGYTF
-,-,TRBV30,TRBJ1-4,TGTGCCTGGAGTAGCGTGGGTAGAGAAAAACTGTTTTTT,CAWSSVGREKLFF
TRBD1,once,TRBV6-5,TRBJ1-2,TGTGCCAGCACCCCGACAGGGGGGGACTATGGCTACACCTTC,CASTPTGGDYGYTF
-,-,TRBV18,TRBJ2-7,TGTGCCAGCTCACCTCTCGACAGGTACGAGCAGTACTTC,CASSPLDRYEQYF
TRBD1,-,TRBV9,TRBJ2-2,TGTGCCAGCAGCGTAACAGGGGACGACACCGGGGAGCTGTTTTTT,CASSVTGDDTGELFF